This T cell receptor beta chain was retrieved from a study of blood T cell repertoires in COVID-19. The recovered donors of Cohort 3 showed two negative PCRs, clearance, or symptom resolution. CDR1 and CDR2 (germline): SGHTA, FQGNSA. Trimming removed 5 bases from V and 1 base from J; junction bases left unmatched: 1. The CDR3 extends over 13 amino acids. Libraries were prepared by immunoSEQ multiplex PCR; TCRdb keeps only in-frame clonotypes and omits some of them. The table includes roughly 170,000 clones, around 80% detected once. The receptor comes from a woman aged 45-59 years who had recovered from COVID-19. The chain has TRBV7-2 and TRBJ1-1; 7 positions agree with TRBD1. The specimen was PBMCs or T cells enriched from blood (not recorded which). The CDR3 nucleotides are TGTGCCAGCAGCGGACAGGCGAACACTGAAGCTTTCTTT. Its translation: CASSGQANTEAFF.